This T cell receptor (beta chain) was captured by sequencing in a study of blood T cell repertoires in COVID-19. Study-level information: The United States, Italy and Spain supplied acute and convalescent COVID-19 samples. PBMCs, B-cell-depleted T cells, or T cells provided the cDNA or gDNA that made up the material.

V was pared by 0 bases and J by 6 bases, with 6 bases between. Germline loops: CDR1 MNHEY, CDR2 SVGAGI. This CDR3 comprises 13 residues. As originally analysed: For nucleated cells, counts were estimated from reference gene primer amplification. Some clones are missing from TCRdb's copy, which holds only in-frame ones; the method was immunoSEQ multiplex PCR. For V, J and clone size, that table is used; D and trimming come from the DNA. The sample holds 400,000 to 450,000 clones; 89% are singletons and the top ten take roughly 1.4%. It was during active infection that Seattle patients were enrolled and then longitudinally followed.

What was sequenced was peripheral blood. This chain uses TRBV6-5 with TRBJ1-5; D gene unclear. The TCR comes from a woman between 40 and 50 years old with COVID-19, enrolled during active disease. This chain's CDR3 is CASSYSESQPQHF. The CDR3 region has the DNA TGTGCCAGCAGTTACTCGGAGTCTCAGCCCCAGCATTTT.